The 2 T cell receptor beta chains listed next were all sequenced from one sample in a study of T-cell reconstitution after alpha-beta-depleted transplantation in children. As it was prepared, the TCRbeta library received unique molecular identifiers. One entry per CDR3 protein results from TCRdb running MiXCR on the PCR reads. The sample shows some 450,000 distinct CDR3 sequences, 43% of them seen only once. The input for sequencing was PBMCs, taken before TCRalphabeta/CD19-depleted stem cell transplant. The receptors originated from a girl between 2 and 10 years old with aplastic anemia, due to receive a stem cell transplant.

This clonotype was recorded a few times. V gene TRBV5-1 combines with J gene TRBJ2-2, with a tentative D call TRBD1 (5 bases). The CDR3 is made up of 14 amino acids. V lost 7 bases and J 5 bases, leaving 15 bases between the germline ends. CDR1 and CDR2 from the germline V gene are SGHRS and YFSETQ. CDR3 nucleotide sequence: TGCGCCAGCTCCGGACAAGCTGGGACCGGGGAGCTGTTTTTT. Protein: CASSGQAGTGELFF.

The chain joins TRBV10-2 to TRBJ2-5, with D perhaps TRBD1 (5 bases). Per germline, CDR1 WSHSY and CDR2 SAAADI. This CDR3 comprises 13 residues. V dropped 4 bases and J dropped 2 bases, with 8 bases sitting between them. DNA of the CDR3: TGCGCCAGCAGTGGTCGACAGCAAGAGACCCAGTACTTC. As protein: CASSGRQQETQYF.